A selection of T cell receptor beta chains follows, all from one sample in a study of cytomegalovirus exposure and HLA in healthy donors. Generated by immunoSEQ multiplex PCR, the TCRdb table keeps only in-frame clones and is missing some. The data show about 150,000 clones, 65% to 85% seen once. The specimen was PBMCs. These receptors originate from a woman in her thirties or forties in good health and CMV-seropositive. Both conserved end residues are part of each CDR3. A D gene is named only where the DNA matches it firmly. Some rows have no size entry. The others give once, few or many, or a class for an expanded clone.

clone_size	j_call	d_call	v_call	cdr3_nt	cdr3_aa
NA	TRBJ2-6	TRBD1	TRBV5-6	TGTGCCAGCAGCTTGGCCACAGGGGTTGGGGCCAACGTCCTGACTTTC	CASSLATGVGANVLTF
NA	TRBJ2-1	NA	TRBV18	TGTGCCAGCTCACCATCCTTTAGCGGCTACAATGAGCAGTTCTTC	CASSPSFSGYNEQFF
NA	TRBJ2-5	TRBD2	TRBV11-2	TGTGCCAGCAGCTTAGACGGGAGGACCCAAGAGACCCAGTACTTC	CASSLDGRTQETQYF
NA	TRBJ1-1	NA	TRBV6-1	TGTGCCATCGAGCCCCGAGGGAACACTGAAGCTTTCTTT	CAIEPRGNTEAFF
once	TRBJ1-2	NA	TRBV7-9	TGTGCCAGCAGCTTCGGGGAGAGCTACACCTTC	CASSFGESYTF
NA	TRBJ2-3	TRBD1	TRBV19	TGTGCCAGTAGTATCGGTACAGGGGGAACAGATACGCAGTATTTT	CASSIGTGGTDTQYF
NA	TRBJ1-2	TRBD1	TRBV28	TGTGCCAGCAGGCCACAGGGGGCGCATGGCTACACCTTC	CASRPQGAHGYTF
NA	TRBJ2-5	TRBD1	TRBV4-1	TGCGCCAGCAGCCAGGCCTCCGGGACAGCTTCGATCGAGACCCAGTACTTC	CASSQASGTASIETQYF
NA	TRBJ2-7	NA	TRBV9	TGTGCCAGCAGCGTAGGGGGGGACGACTACGAGCAGTACTTC	CASSVGGDDYEQYF
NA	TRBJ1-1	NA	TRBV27	TGTGCCAGCAGTCCCAACACAGGGACCCCTGAAGCTTTCTTT	CASSPNTGTPEAFF
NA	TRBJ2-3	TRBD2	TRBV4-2	TGTGCCAGCAGCCAAGATTGGGCGGGAGAGGGGACAGATACGCAGTATTTT	CASSQDWAGEGTDTQYF
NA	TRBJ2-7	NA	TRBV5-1	TGCGCCAGCAGCTTGGGTACAGGGTTTGGGACCTACGAGCAGTACTTC	CASSLGTGFGTYEQYF
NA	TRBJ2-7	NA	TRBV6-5	TGTGCCAGCAGTTCTCCGTCGGTGGGAGGGGGCGAGCAGTACTTC	CASSSPSVGGGEQYF
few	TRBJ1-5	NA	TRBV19	TGTGCCAGTAGTGAGCGGGACGCCAATCAGCCCCAGCATTTT	CASSERDANQPQHF
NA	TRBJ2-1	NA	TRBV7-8	TGTGCCAGCAGCTTATTGGGGCTAGGCAATGAGCAGTTCTTC	CASSLLGLGNEQFF
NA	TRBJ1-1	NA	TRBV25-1	TGTGCCAGCAGTGAAAATTCAGGGGTTGGCACTGAAGCTTTCTTT	CASSENSGVGTEAFF
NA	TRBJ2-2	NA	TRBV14	TGTGCCAGCAGCCAAGATTTCAGGGACGGGGAGCTGTTTTTT	CASSQDFRDGELFF
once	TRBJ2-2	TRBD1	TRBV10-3	TGTGCCATCAGTGAGGGACAGGCGAACACCGGGGAGCTGTTTTTT	CAISEGQANTGELFF
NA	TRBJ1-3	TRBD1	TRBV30	TGTGCCTGGGGAGGACAGGGGAAGACCCTAAACACCATATATTTT	CAWGGQGKTLNTIYF
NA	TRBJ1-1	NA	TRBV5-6	TGTGCCAGCACCCGAGGAACTCTTGAAGCTTTCTTT	CASTRGTLEAFF
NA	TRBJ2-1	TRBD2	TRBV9	TGTGCCAGCAGCGTAGGTGCGGGAGTGGCTAATGAGCAGTTCTTC	CASSVGAGVANEQFF
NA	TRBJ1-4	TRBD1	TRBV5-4	TGTGCCAGCAGCTCCGGGACAGGGACAGCCAATGAAAAACTGTTTTTT	CASSSGTGTANEKLFF
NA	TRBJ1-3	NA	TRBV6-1	TGTGCCAGCAGTGAAGAATCATTCGGAAACACCATATATTTT	CASSEESFGNTIYF
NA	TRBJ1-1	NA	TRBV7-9	TGTTCCAGCAGCTCAGGGTATTCCGAATCTTTCTTT	CSSSSGYSESFF
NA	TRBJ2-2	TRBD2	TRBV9	TGTGCCAGCAGCCAAGCGGGAGGAATAAACACCGGGGAGCTGTTTTTT	CASSQAGGINTGELFF
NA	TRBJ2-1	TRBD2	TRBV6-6	TGTGCCAGCAGTCTAGCGGGAGAGGGTAATGAGCAGTTCTTC	CASSLAGEGNEQFF
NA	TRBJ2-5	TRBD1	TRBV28	TGTGCCAGCAGTCTCGGACAGGGAGCGACCCAGTACTTC	CASSLGQGATQYF
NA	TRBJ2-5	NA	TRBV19	TGTGCCAGTAGTATCCAGGTCCAAGAGACCCAGTACTTC	CASSIQVQETQYF
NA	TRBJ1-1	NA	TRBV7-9	TGTGCCAGCAGCTTAGATTTCATGGGGCTGAGCACTGAAGCTTTCTTT	CASSLDFMGLSTEAFF
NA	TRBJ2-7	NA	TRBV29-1	TGCAGCGTTCAGTCGACTCGAGAGCAGTACTTC	CSVQSTREQYF
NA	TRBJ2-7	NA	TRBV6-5	TGTGCCAGCAGTTACGACAGCAGCTCCTACGAGCAGTACTTC	CASSYDSSSYEQYF
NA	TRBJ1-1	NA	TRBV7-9	TGTGCCAGCAGCCCCGTGTTAGGAGGGGTGAACACTGAAGCTTTCTTT	CASSPVLGGVNTEAFF
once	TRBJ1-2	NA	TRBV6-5	TGTGCCAGCAGTTACCGGCAGGGGTTTGGCTACACCTTC	CASSYRQGFGYTF
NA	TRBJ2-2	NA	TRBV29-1	TGCACGTGTACAGGGAACACCGGGGAGCTGTTTTTT	CTCTGNTGELFF
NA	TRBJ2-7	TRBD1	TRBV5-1	TGCGCCAGCAGCTTGGCCGGGACAGGGACCTACGAGCAGTACTTC	CASSLAGTGTYEQYF
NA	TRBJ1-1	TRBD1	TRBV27	TGTGCCAGCAGTACCCGGGACAGGGGGCTCCCTGAAGCTTTCTTT	CASSTRDRGLPEAFF
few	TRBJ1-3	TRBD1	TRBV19	TGTGCCAGTAGAACTACAGGGGCCGGAAACACCATATATTTT	CASRTTGAGNTIYF
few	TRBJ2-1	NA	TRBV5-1	TGCGCCAGCAGCTTGGAGCACAATGAGCAGTTCTTC	CASSLEHNEQFF
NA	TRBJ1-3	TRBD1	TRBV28	TGTGCCAGCAGAGGGACAGCTGGAAACACCATATATTTT	CASRGTAGNTIYF
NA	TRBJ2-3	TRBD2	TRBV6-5	TGTGCCAGCAGGTACGTCCCGGGAGGAGATACGCAGTATTTT	CASRYVPGGDTQYF
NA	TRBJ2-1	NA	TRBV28	TGTGCCAGCGGCCAAACTAGCAAGGAGCAGTTCTTC	CASGQTSKEQFF
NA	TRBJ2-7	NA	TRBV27	TGTGCCAGCAGTTTATCTAGGCCCGGGACACACTCCTACGAGCAGTACTTC	CASSLSRPGTHSYEQYF